This TCR beta chain was identified during a study of cytomegalovirus exposure and HLA in healthy donors listed by TCRdb under 2017. For context, the study as a whole: In an earlier analysis of under 750 of the donors, 250 to 300 Gb of sequence data and some 120 million unique TCR beta sequences from about 179 million T cells were reported. An early release that covered roughly 600 HLA-typed donors contained approximately 320 gigabases of sequencing data and some 87 million unique TCR sequences. Among the roughly 410 genotyped donors, under 90% belonged to the genetic ancestry cluster associated with self-reported Caucasian donors. The study aimed to test whether cataloging public T cell receptors could reveal signatures of past pathogen exposure. The study used immunosequencing to profile the T cell repertoires of approximately 640 subjects and linked those repertoires to cytomegalovirus serostatus. In addition to the first cohort of around 670 subjects, a separate validation cohort of around 110 different subjects was used. To predict cytomegalovirus infection status, the study brought together high-throughput TCR immunosequencing, statistical association of individual TCRs with disease status, and machine learning. A later analysis re-examined previously published TCR beta repertoires from 610 or so donors and added high-resolution HLA genotyping to investigate patterns of TCR occurrence. In the later analysis, no new phenotypic data were used to find candidate immune exposures; instead, reliance was placed on TCR beta sequences and their occurrence across donors. To decide whether each TCR beta V gene segment behaved as functional or pseudogenic, an earlier analysis of some 570 of the donors relied on high-throughput TCR beta sequencing. Donor age, sex, ethnicity and CMV serostatus were compiled together with the repertoire data. A later genetic analysis used genome-wide SNP genotypes for 398 of the 666 donors, treating that subset as a discovery cohort. Every repertoire in the discovery cohort had been generated on one and the same sequencing platform. HLA typing included class I and class II loci at four-digit resolution. The number of typed donors differed by locus: about 620-640 for A, B, C, DRB1 and DQB1; 522 for DQA1; some 610 for DPA1; and about 470 for DPB1. About five DR-DQ haplotypes were treated as single units for association and clustering because of strong linkage in the cohort. Among 300 to 500 genotyped donors of the cohort, an average of around 240,000 unique TCR beta nucleotide sequences was sequenced per donor, of which 15% to 20% were non-productive. Study-level results and caveats: While some public TCRs were present in many individuals, most TCR sequences turned up only very rarely across donors. In an earlier analysis of some 500 of the donors, most TCR beta V segments appeared in productive rearrangements about 87% or about 30% of the time, broadly matching IMGT annotations. According to a later analysis, TCR association rates differed among HLA loci, with DRB1 alleles showing the most associated TCRs and HLA-C alleles showing the fewest. The sequencing pipeline was judged likely to have produced a cluster of highly shared sequence variants as a technical artifact. According to a later genetic analysis, donors in an Asian-associated ancestry cluster had fewer N-insertions in productive TCRs than the approximately 700-donor mean. A further reported finding was that TCR beta sequences accurately predicted the HLA-A and HLA-B alleles for most subjects in the first cohort. In this cohort, only TCR beta chains were sequenced, and detectable features were limited by the absence of alpha or paired-chain data. Roughly uniform sequencing depth across donors was assumed in presence/absence analyses, although this assumption may not hold. In a later genetic analysis, a missense DCLRE1C variant was associated with V-gene and J-gene trimming of TCR beta chains, and the association was replicated in an independent cohort. About 17 rarely observed V segments, including chromosome 9 orphons, were excluded from the earlier analysis of about 500 of the donors because counts were too low. When HLA alleles, especially DR and DQ, strongly co-occurred, attributing TCR associations to individual alleles was difficult. Linkage disequilibrium might explain the correlated functional status among segregating V segments, but an unknown experimental factor could not be ruled out. The authors suggested that the approach could potentially be extended to other disease states and immunological phenotypes. A later analysis associated 15,000 or so TCR beta sequences with specific HLA alleles at a false discovery rate of 0.05. In vitro tests confirmed that a few of the cytomegalovirus-associated TCR beta chains recognize cytomegalovirus antigens. The classifier was reported to diagnose cytomegalovirus status with high specificity and sensitivity in both the original and validation cohorts. Several of the top co-occurrence clusters appeared to be linked to parvovirus B19, influenza, CMV and Epstein-Barr virus, according to a later analysis. HLA typing was unavailable for some donors at each locus, so association tests used only the typed subset. In a later analysis, most CMV-associated TCR beta chains were found to appear HLA-restricted, with HLA associations seemingly driven largely by CMV exposure. The only immune exposure information available for the cohort was CMV serostatus. In a later analysis, HLA-associated TCR beta chains showed more clonal expansion and lower generation probabilities than non-associated chains that were equally common. A total of 164 TCR beta chains were listed by the study as associated with cytomegalovirus.

This clone was picked up a small number of times. Its antigen is currently not known. Base qualities are not provided; no much larger clone lies one nucleotide away. Library preparation employed the immunoSEQ multiplex PCR assay. For the multiplex PCR, a mixture combining 60 forward primers for TCR Vbeta segments and 13 reverse primers for TCR Jbeta segments was used. The CDR3 region of rearranged TCR beta genes was amplified from genomic DNA with a multiplex PCR assay. On the Illumina HiSeq System, the amplified TCR beta libraries were sequenced as 87-base-pair reads. The authors' pipeline ran thus. Across the roughly 600 repertoires, a later analysis counted tens of millions of unique TCR beta chains, approximately 12 million of which were shared by at least two donors. To remove PCR and sequencing errors, raw reads were error-corrected and collapsed into unique sequences using a nearest-neighbor algorithm that merged closely related sequences. To assign V, D and J gene segments, CDR3 sequences were aligned to IMGT reference sequences. For a sequence to be retained, a match of at least six nucleotides to both a V gene segment and a J gene segment was required. Rearrangements were classified as productive when the CDR3 lacked stop codons and remained in frame with V and J, and all other rearrangements were classified as non-productive. Following IMGT convention, CDR3 was defined as the stretch from the second conserved V-encoded cysteine up to the conserved J-encoded phenylalanine. Sequences without an unambiguous match to a single V gene segment were excluded from the earlier analysis of a few hundred of the donors. In an earlier analysis of some 590 of the donors, a V segment was called functional when productive rearrangements were above 56.7%, and segregating when the standard deviation between donors exceeded 5%. A statistical classification framework was built for diagnosing cytomegalovirus status from the catalog of TCR beta chain sequences. A later analysis assigned V and J genes by comparing TCR nucleotide sequences with IMGT/GENE-DB human TR gene sequences. A later analysis assigned CDR3 sequences and most-parsimonious VDJ recombination scenarios with the TCRdist pipeline. In a later analysis, every TCR beta chain was defined by the combination of its CDR3 amino acid sequence and its V-gene family, and reads without a unique V-gene family were dropped. A later analysis removed several hundred highly shared, low-generation-probability nucleotide sequences to deal with suspected cross-contamination and a sequencing artifact. A later analysis calculated a clonal expansion index for each public chain from normalized within-repertoire ranks of inferred template counts. In a later analysis, generation probabilities were computed using a VDJ recombination model fitted to out-of-frame rearrangements, and the results were checked against IGoR. A later analysis scored TCR-TCR, TCR-HLA and TCR-CMV co-occurrence with hypergeometric tests, applying a repertoire-size bias correction to TCR pairs. A later analysis estimated false discovery rates by permuting HLA or CMV assignments 20 times. In a later analysis, co-occurring TCRs were grouped using DBSCAN, and TCRdist sequence similarity was added for clustering within HLA-allele-positive subsets. For co-occurrence clustering, repertoires with fewer than 30,000 or more than 120,000 public chains were excluded, along with five repertoires with anomalous nucleotide sharing. TCRdb took over this immuneACCESS table, retaining in-frame rearrangements with V and J assigned. Such tables are incomplete; in checked studies, under half of the missing clones stem from an unresolved V gene, and the remainder is unexplained. V, J and clone size derive from that table, while D and trimming were established from the DNA sequence. The table for this sample lists approximately 100,000 clones; 70% to 80% of them were counted only once. The ten largest account for over 4% of the sample.

The cohort was made up of around 720 healthy bone marrow donors. All cohort members were sampled while nominally healthy, although unrecorded immune exposures were likely present. The donor tested CMV seropositive and was one of the 289 seropositive cohort members. A peripheral blood sample was collected from each donor, and TCR beta sequencing was performed on peripheral blood mononuclear cells. Genomic DNA extraction from the blood cell samples was performed with the Qiagen DNeasy Blood Extraction Kit. This sequence was found in a woman aged 18-30 years in good health and CMV-seropositive. The sequenced sample consisted of PBMCs.

At the DNA level, the sequence is TGCGCCAGCAGCCAAGCGGGGATGGATACGCAGTATTTT. Translated, this gives CASSQAGMDTQYF. The chain links TRBV4-1 with TRBJ2-3; a tentative D match to TRBD2 spans 5 bases. Including the terminal cysteine and phenylalanine, the CDR3 comprises 13 residues. The read is trimmed to its CDR3 DNA, 39 bases read in frame from base 1. Trimming takes 1 base from V and 6 bases from J, and the germline ends sit 8 bases apart. The germline V gene encodes CDR1 MGHRA and CDR2 YSYEKL.